The clone carrying this T cell receptor beta chain was found a few times. What it recognizes is unknown. From the 5' RACE reads, TCRdb called clonotypes with MiXCR, one entry per CDR3 protein. The sample yields around 200,000 distinct CDR3 sequences, approximately 9% seen once. The sample comes from a study of identical twins. General observations from the study: Excess sharing between twins was weaker in beta out-of-frame sequences.

The V gene's germline CDR1 is DFQATT and CDR2 SNEGSKA (reference sequence). With V trimmed by 3 bases and J by 5 bases, 9 bases remained unmatched. CDR3 size: 15 residues. The TCR was taken from a woman between 18 and 30 years old in good health. Sequenced material: memory (CD45RO+) T cells sorted from blood. The chain recombines TRBV20-1 with TRBJ2-7; 11 positions match TRBD2. In DNA form, the CDR3 reads TGCAGTGCTAGTTTCCCTACTAGCGGGAGAGACGAGCAGTACTTC. This gives the protein CSASFPTSGRDEQYF.